Listed below are T cell receptor beta chains from one sample, sequenced in a study of human T cells and chemical hapten exposure. TCRdb ran MiXCR on the RACE reads and lists one entry per CDR3 protein. Counted here are about 120,000 distinct CDR3 sequences, about an eighth occurring once; the ten biggest clones make up about 1.4%. This specimen consisted of whole blood, obtained in connection with sensitization to the hapten diphenylcyclopropenone (DPC). These receptor sequences come from a woman aged 45-65 years with alopecia areata. Some clones in this sample may be carry-over from other donors' samples. CDR3s include the opening cysteine and the closing phenylalanine or tryptophan. The order of the fields is D gene, V gene, J gene, clone size, CDR3 DNA, CDR3 protein. A D gene is named only where the DNA matches it firmly. Clone size is given for some rows only: seen once, a few or many times, or a class if the clone is expanded.

>TRBD1|TRBV4-3|TRBJ1-5|few
TGCGCCAGCAGCCAAGGACAGGGTCATCAGCCCCAGCATTTT
CASSQGQGHQPQHF
>-|TRBV12-3/TRBV12-4|TRBJ1-5|few
TGTGCCAGCACCCCCGACAGAAATCAGCCCCAGCATTTT
CASTPDRNQPQHF
>-|TRBV12-3/TRBV12-4|TRBJ1-2|-
TGTGCCAGCAGTTTTTCGGAGGGGGGCTATGGCTACACCTTC
CASSFSEGGYGYTF
>-|TRBV6-5|TRBJ1-6|-
TGTGCCAGCAGTGCTACGGGCAGTTTTAATTCACCCCTCCACTTT
CASSATGSFNSPLHF
>-|TRBV7-9|TRBJ1-1|few
TGTGCCAGCACCCGACAGGCCGGGGGCATTAACACTGAAGCTTTCTTT
CASTRQAGGINTEAFF
>-|TRBV6-5|TRBJ1-1|-
TGTGCCAGCAGTTACTCATTTGAGGCCGGCGGAACTGAAGCTTTCTTT
CASSYSFEAGGTEAFF
>-|TRBV7-2|TRBJ2-3|many
TGTGCCAGCCGCAAAACAGATACGCAGTATTTT
CASRKTDTQYF
>-|TRBV18|TRBJ2-1|many
TGTGCCAGCTCACCAGGGAACCTAGCTCCCGATGAGCAGTTCTTC
CASSPGNLAPDEQFF
>-|TRBV5-5|TRBJ2-4|-
TGTGCCAGCAGCCAGCGAGGGGCCAAAAACATTCAGTACTTC
CASSQRGAKNIQYF
>-|TRBV5-6|TRBJ1-1|-
TGTGCCAGCAGCTTTTCGGGGGACACTGAAGCTTTCTTT
CASSFSGDTEAFF
>-|TRBV6-6|TRBJ1-5|many
TGTGCCAGCAGTTACGGCAATCAGCCCCAGCATTTT
CASSYGNQPQHF
>-|TRBV4-3|TRBJ2-3|-
TGCGCCAGCAGCTTGTACTACACAGATACGCAGTATTTT
CASSLYYTDTQYF
>-|TRBV5-1|TRBJ2-7|-
TGCGCCAGCAGCATAACGGTGAACAAAAACTACGAGCAGTACTTC
CASSITVNKNYEQYF
>-|TRBV27|TRBJ1-5|-
TGTGCCAGCAGGACGGCGGGGGGTAGCAATCAGCCCCAGCATTTT
CASRTAGGSNQPQHF
>-|TRBV20-1|TRBJ2-7|once
TGCAGTGCTCAGGGAACAGGTTCCTCCTACGAGCAGTACTTC
CSAQGTGSSYEQYF
>TRBD1|TRBV28|TRBJ1-3|many
TGTGCCAGCAGGACACAGGGGAACTCTGGAAACACCATATATTTT
CASRTQGNSGNTIYF